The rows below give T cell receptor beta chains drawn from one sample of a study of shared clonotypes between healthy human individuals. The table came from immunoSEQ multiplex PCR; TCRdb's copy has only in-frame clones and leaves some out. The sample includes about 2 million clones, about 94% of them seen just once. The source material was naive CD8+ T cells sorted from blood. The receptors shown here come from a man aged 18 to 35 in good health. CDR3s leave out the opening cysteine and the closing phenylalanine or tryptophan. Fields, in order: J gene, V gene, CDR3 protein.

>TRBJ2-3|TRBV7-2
ASSLVPGSTDTQY
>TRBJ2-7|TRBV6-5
ASSSGQISYEQY
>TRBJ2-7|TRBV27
ASSFGMYGYEQY
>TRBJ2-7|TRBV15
ATSGGQGGYYEQY
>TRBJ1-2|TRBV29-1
SVERETGGYGYT
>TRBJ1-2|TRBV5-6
ASSLGDGFYGYT
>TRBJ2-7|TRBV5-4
ASSWGAGWTYEQY
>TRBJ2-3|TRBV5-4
ASSSEDTQY
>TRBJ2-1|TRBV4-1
ASSQEQRVVDEQF
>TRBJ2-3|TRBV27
ATSPGQGVFDTQY
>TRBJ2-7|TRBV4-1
ASSHLPGQGAGYEQY
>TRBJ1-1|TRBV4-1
ASSQEAGRGPEAF
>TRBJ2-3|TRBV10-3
AISPRLAGGTDTQY
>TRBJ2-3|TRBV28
ASSVTDLRDTQY
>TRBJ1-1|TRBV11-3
ASSIRDSTEAF
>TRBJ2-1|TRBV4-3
ASSGGTAISNEQF
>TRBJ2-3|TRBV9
ASSSPFRRQGVDTDTQY
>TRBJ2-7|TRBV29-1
SAARAGDEQY
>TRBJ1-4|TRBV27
ASSFGAATNERLF
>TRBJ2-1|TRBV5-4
ASSPMTSSYNEQF
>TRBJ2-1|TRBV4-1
ASSQTGQGNEQF
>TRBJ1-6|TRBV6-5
ASSYRVSNSPLH
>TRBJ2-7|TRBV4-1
ASRPAGASYEQY
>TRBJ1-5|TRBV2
ASSLTGVSGNQPQH
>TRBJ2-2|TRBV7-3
ASSLTVADGELF
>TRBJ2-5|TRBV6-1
ASSGAGLAGLTETQY
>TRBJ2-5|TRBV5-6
ASSHDPEETQY
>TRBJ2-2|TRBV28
ASSSTGDTGELF
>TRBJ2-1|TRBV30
AWSVVFYNEQF
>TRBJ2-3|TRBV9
ASSDRGLAGWDTQY
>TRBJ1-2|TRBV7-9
ASSLDTGGVHYGYT
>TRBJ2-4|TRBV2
ASTLYLAKNIQY
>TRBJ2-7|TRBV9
ASSESPGLGYEQY
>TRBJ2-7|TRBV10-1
ASSEIGREGPEQY
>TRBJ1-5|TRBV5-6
ASTDGTSNQPQH
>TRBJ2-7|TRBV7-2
AVRLSSYEQY
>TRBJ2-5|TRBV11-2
ASSWGTGPETQY
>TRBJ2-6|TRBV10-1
AARGPSGANVLT
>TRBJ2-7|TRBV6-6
ASSSPTGDPYEQY
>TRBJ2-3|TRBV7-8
AIQTSYSTDTQY
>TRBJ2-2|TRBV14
ASSQADTNTGELF
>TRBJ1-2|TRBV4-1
ASSQAYGQNYGYT
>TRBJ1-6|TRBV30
AWKAGRQGLNSPLH
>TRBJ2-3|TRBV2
ASSEWGLAGEVTDTQY
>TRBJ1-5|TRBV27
ASSLKRVGGAGQPQH
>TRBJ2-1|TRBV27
ASSLVPLAGVVNEQF
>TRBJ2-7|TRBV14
ASSQVHGILSQDEQY
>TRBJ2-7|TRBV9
ASSAGGDRVYEQY
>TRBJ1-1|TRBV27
ASSLGSPRVTEAF
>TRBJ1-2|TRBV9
ASSVQGGYGYT
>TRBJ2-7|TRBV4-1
ASSQGATYEQY
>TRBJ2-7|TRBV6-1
ASSTGTGLLYEQY
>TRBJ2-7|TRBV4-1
ASSQDQSSSEQY
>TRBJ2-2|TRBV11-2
ASSLGQGSAGELF
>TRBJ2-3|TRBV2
ASSDDSTDTQY